This T cell receptor (beta chain) was sequenced during a study of shared clonotypes between healthy human individuals. A few counts support this clone. Its antigen is unknown. Here immunoSEQ multiplex PCR was the method, and the copy in TCRdb shows in-frame clones only, minus some. The sample records 650,000 to 800,000 clones, about two thirds being singletons. Study-level results: Across subsets, estimated richness was generally greater for naive than for memory populations. Donor clonotype sharing was expected to depend on sequencing depth.

After removal of 4 bases from V and 7 bases from J, the junction contained 7 bases not matched to a gene. Germline V gene lookup returns CDR1 MGHRA and CDR2 YSYEKL. The CDR3 is 15 amino acids. This receptor was obtained from a woman in her twenties or thirties in good health. Sequenced sample: memory CD4+ T cells sorted from blood. Subset reported: CD45RA-negative fraction. This chain links TRBV4-1 with TRBJ2-2; 9 nucleotides match TRBD1. CDR3 DNA: TGCGCCAGCAGCCCCAGACAGGGGGAGGTCGGGGAGCTGTTTTTT. This sequence encodes CASSPRQGEVGELFF.